The T cell receptor beta chain under discussion was sequenced for a study of cytomegalovirus exposure and HLA in healthy donors. Study-wide background: Among the roughly 430 genotyped donors, 65% to 85% were placed in the Caucasian-associated ancestry cluster.

Both 60 Vbeta primers and 13 Jbeta primers went into the PCR. Profiling relied on immunoSEQ multiplex PCR, and the TCRdb table lists in-frame clones only, not all of them. The sample has about 65,000 clones, about 80% seen once. Overall study findings and caveats: Presence/absence analyses assumed roughly uniform sequencing depth across donors. In an earlier analysis, productive rearrangement rates for most beta V segments clustered near 87% or 30%.

The V segment lost 6 bases and the J segment 7 bases; nucleotides outside the gene matches: 10. CDR3 size: 14 residues. Germline loops: CDR1 SQVTM, CDR2 ANQGSEA. Remarks on this clone: Its matching antigen is unknown.

The TCR sequence derives from a woman aged 30 to 39 in good health and CMV-seronegative. The gene calls are TRBV29-1 and TRBJ1-4; 8 nucleotides align to TRBD1. Sequencing used PBMCs. CDR3 residues: CSVASGQGSEKLFF. The CDR3 bases are TGCAGCGTGGCTTCTGGACAGGGAAGTGAAAAACTGTTTTTT. Variable domain in full (rest from reference TRBV29-1 and TRBJ1-4): SAVISQKPSRDICQRGTSLTIQCQVDSQVTMMFWYRQQPGQSLTLIATANQGSEATYESGFVIDKFPISRPNLTFSTLTVSNMSPEDSSIYLCSVASGQGSEKLFFGSGTQLSVL.